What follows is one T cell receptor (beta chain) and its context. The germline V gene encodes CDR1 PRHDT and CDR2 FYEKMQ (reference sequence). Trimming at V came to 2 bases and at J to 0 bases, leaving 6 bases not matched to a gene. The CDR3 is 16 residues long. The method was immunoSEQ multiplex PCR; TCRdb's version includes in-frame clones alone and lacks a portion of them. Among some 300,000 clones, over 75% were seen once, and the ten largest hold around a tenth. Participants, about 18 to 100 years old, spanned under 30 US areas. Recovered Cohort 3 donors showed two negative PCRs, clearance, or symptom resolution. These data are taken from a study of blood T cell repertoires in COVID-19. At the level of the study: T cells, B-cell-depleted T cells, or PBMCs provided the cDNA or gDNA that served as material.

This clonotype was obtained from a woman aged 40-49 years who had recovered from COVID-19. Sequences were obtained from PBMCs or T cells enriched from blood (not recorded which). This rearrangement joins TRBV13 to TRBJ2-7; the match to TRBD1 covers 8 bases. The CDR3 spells CASSLRRDRSSYEQYF. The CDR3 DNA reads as TGTGCCAGCAGCTTACGCCGGGACAGGAGCTCCTACGAGCAGTACTTC. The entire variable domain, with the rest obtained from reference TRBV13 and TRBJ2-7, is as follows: AAGVIQSPRHLIKEKRETATLKCYPIPRHDTVYWYQQGPGQDPQFLISFYEKMQSDKGSIPDRFSAQQFSDYHSELNMSSLELGDSALYFCASSLRRDRSSYEQYFGPGTRLTVT.